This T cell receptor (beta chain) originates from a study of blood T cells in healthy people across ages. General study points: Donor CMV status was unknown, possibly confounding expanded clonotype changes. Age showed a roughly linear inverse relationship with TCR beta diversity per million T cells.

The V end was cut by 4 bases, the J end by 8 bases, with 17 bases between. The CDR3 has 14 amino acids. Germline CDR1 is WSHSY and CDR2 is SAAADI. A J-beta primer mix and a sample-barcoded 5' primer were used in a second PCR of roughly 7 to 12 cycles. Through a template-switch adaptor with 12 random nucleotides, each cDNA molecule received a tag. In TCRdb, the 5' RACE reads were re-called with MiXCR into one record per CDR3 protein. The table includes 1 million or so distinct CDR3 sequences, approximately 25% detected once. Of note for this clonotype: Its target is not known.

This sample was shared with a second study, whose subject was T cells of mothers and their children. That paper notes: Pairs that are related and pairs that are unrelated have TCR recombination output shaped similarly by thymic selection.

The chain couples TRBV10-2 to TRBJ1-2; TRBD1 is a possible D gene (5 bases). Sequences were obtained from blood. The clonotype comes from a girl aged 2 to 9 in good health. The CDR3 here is CASSADGALWGYTF. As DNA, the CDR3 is TGCGCCAGCAGTGCCGACGGGGCTCTATGGGGCTACACCTTC.